This TCR beta chain was sequenced for a study of HIV-infected patients and healthy controls. This clonotype was counted ten times or more. The target antigen is unknown. Study-level results: Healthy control repertoires had roughly threefold more distinct CDR3s than untreated HIV+ repertoires, and higher Shannon diversity. The seeming recovery of the Gini index after therapy in HIV-infected patients vanished in size-matched data. Mean usage of eight alpha and eight beta V genes differed significantly in HIV-infected patients versus controls. HIV-associated CDR3 frequencies dropped significantly during therapy; CMV-associated ones, mostly rising, changed nonsignificantly.

cDNA was made from about 500 ng RNA using alpha and beta constant primers. Separate chain-specific third strand synthesis with multiplexing indices produced the alpha and beta libraries. TCRdb used MiXCR to reprocess the 5' RACE reads, holding one entry per CDR3 protein. The sample lists 18,000 or so distinct CDR3 sequences; 12% were seen once. Whole blood was used without fractionation, so all unsorted peripheral T cells were included. Trimming pared 0 bases from V and 4 bases from J, leaving 19 bases between. The CDR3 loop spans 17 amino acids. The germline V gene has CDR1 DFQATT and CDR2 SNEGSKA (reference sequence).

The TCR originated in an adult in good health. The sample taken for sequencing was blood. The rearrangement uses TRBV20-1 and TRBJ1-3; D uncertain. CDR3: CSARDKSLGETGNTIYF. The CDR3 nucleotides read TGCAGTGCTAGAGATAAGTCTTTGGGAGAAACCGGAAACACCATATATTTT.